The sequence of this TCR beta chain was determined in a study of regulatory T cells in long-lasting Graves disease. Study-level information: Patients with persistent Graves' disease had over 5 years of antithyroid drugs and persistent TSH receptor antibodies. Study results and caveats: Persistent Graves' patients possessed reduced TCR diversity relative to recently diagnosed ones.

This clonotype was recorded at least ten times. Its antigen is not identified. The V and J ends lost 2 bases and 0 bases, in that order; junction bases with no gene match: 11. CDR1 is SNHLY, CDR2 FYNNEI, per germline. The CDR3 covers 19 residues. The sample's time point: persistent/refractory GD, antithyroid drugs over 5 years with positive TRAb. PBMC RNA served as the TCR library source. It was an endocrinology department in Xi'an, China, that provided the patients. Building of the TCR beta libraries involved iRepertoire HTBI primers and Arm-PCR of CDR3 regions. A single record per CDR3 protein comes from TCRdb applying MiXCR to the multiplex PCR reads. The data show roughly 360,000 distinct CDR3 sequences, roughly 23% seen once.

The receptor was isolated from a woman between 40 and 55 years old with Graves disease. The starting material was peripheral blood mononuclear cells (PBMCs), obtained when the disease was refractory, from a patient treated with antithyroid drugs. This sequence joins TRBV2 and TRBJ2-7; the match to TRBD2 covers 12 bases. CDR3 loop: CASSERARRLAGASYEQYF. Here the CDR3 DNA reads TGTGCCAGCAGTGAAAGGGCCCGAAGACTAGCGGGAGCCTCCTACGAGCAGTACTTC.